This TCR beta chain was captured by sequencing in a study of blood T cells in healthy people across ages. General study results and limits: Whereas aged donors had fewer naive CD4+ cells, long-lived donors had more of them and higher diversity.

The CDR3 runs to 16 residues. V lost 5 bases and J lost 8, with 24 bases in between. Germline V gene lookup returns CDR1 LNHNV and CDR2 YYDKDF (reference sequence). A J-beta primer mix and a sample-barcoded 5' primer were used in a second PCR of about 6 to 12 cycles. Through a template-switch adaptor with 12 random nucleotides, each cDNA molecule received a tag. TCRdb fed the 5' RACE reads into MiXCR, producing one record per CDR3 protein. The table records 850,000 to 1,100,000 distinct CDR3 sequences, roughly two fifths of them present only once. They isolated at least 6 million PBMCs from each sample. On this clonotype: Its antigen is as yet unknown.

The sequencing input was blood. The TCR comes from a man aged 18 to 29 in good health. The chain has TRBV15 and TRBJ1-2; D is perhaps TRBD1 (6 bases). The CDR3 is CATSLQNRVPTEGYTF. CDR3 in DNA: TGTGCCACCAGCTTACAAAACAGGGTACCTACCGAGGGCTACACCTTC.